This is a list of T cell receptor beta chains from one sample in a study of T cell changes during pregnancy in multiple sclerosis. Method: immunoSEQ multiplex PCR; TCRdb's copy keeps in-frame clones and lacks some. The profile shows tens of thousands of clones, approximately 92% of them singletons. The sample consisted of peripheral blood, taken before pregnancy. The receptor set was obtained from a female donor with multiple sclerosis, enrolled in a pregnancy study. Each CDR3 is given with its conserved first and last residue. The D gene is left open where the match is weak. A row's size may be missing; if present it is once, few, many or a size class.

size | J | V | D | DNA | CDR3
- | TRBJ2-1 | TRBV27 | TRBD1 | TGTGCCAGCAGTTCCCGGGACAGTTCCTTCAATGAGCAGTTCTTC | CASSSRDSSFNEQFF
- | TRBJ1-1 | TRBV5-1 | - | TGCGCCAGCAGCTTGAACAGGAACACTGAAGCTTTCTTT | CASSLNRNTEAFF
- | TRBJ2-7 | TRBV2 | - | TGTGCCAGCATGACGGAGGGAACCTACGAGCAGTACTTC | CASMTEGTYEQYF
- | TRBJ2-7 | TRBV19 | - | TGTGCCAGTAGTATATACGCCACAGGTGAAGAGCAGTACTTC | CASSIYATGEEQYF
- | TRBJ2-1 | TRBV4-3 | TRBD2 | TGCGCCAGCAGCCAAGAGGGACTAGCGGGAGGGCCACGAGAGCAGTTCTTC | CASSQEGLAGGPREQFF
- | TRBJ2-2 | TRBV7-6 | TRBD2 | TGTGCCAGCAGCCCCCCCCGGGCGCGGGAGGGAACCGGGGAGCTGTTTTTT | CASSPPRAREGTGELFF
- | TRBJ1-5 | TRBV7-2 | - | TGTGCCAGCAGCTTAACAGCGGTACCGCCCCAGCATTTT | CASSLTAVPPQHF
- | TRBJ2-1 | TRBV5-8 | TRBD2 | TGTGCCAGCAGCTCTCCTTTAGCGGGAGGGCCGGGGAATGAGCAGTTCTTC | CASSSPLAGGPGNEQFF
- | TRBJ1-3 | TRBV5-4 | - | TGTGCCAGCAGCCCGACAGTTTACGGAAACACCATATATTTT | CASSPTVYGNTIYF
- | TRBJ2-2 | TRBV15 | TRBD2 | TGTGCCACCAGCTCGCCTACCGGGTCCTTACTAGCGGGAGCCGGGGAGCTGTTTTTT | CATSSPTGSLLAGAGELFF
- | TRBJ1-6 | TRBV30 | - | TGTGCCTGGAGTCGAGGAGTGGTTGATTCACCCCTCCACTTT | CAWSRGVVDSPLHF
- | TRBJ2-7 | TRBV4-2 | TRBD2 | TGTGCCAGCAGCCAGACTAGCCTCTCCGCCGAGCAGTACTTC | CASSQTSLSAEQYF
- | TRBJ1-3 | TRBV7-9 | - | TGTGCCAGCAGCATGACACTGAACTCTGGAAACACCATATATTTT | CASSMTLNSGNTIYF
- | TRBJ1-1 | TRBV6-6 | TRBD1 | TGTGCCAGCATCAGACAGGGGACGAACACTGAAGCTTTCTTT | CASIRQGTNTEAFF
- | TRBJ1-5 | TRBV7-8 | - | TGTGCCAGCAGCGAAGACAGGTGGGCTAATCAGCCCCAGCATTTT | CASSEDRWANQPQHF
- | TRBJ1-2 | TRBV10-3 | TRBD1 | TGTGCCATCAGTCGGGACAGAACCTATGGCTACACCTTC | CAISRDRTYGYTF
- | TRBJ2-6 | TRBV4-3 | TRBD2 | TGCGCCAGCAGCCAAGATTGGGGGGGTGTCTCTGGGGCCAACGTCCTGACTTTC | CASSQDWGGVSGANVLTF
many | TRBJ1-1 | TRBV7-9 | - | TGTGCCAGCAGCTTCGTGGAGGCTGAAGCTTTCTTT | CASSFVEAEAFF
- | TRBJ2-2 | TRBV4-1 | - | TGCGCCAGCAGCCCAAAGGGAGACTTTAACACCGGGGAGCTGTTTTTT | CASSPKGDFNTGELFF
- | TRBJ2-7 | TRBV7-2 | TRBD2 | TGTGCCAGCAGCTTAGAGGTGGGACTAGCGGGAGTTGGAGGCGAGCAGTACTTC | CASSLEVGLAGVGGEQYF
- | TRBJ2-6 | TRBV27 | - | TGTGCCAGCAGTGACACACAGGGGGGGTACTCTGGGGCCAACGTCCTGACTTTC | CASSDTQGGYSGANVLTF
- | TRBJ2-4 | TRBV10-2 | TRBD2 | TGCGCCAGCAGCTCGGGACTAGCGGGAGTCGTTCAGTACTTC | CASSSGLAGVVQYF
once | TRBJ1-1 | TRBV25-1 | TRBD1 | TGTGCCAGCGCTGGGACAGCGTGGGGTGAAGCTTTCTTT | CASAGTAWGEAFF
- | TRBJ2-1 | TRBV5-8 | TRBD1 | TGTGCCAGCAGCTTGGAGGGACAGTCTAACAATGAGCAGTTCTTC | CASSLEGQSNNEQFF
- | TRBJ2-7 | TRBV11-1 | TRBD1 | TGTGCCAGCAGGTCGACAGGGGAGCAGTACTTC | CASRSTGEQYF
- | TRBJ2-4 | TRBV11-2 | - | TGTGCCAGCAGCCCCCGAGGACAGTCTTTTAGAGGGGACATTCAGTACTTC | CASSPRGQSFRGDIQYF
once | TRBJ1-6 | TRBV18 | - | TGTGCCAGCTCACCACCCGGGTATTCACCCCTCCACTTT | CASSPPGYSPLHF
- | TRBJ1-3 | TRBV6-6 | - | TGTGCCAGCACTCTCCTCGCGGGGGCTGGTGGAAACACCATATATTTT | CASTLLAGAGGNTIYF
- | TRBJ1-4 | TRBV7-9 | TRBD1 | TGTGCCAGCAGCAGACCTACCGGGACAGGGGGCGAGGATGATGAAAAACTGTTTTTT | CASSRPTGTGGEDDEKLFF
few | TRBJ1-1 | TRBV6-5 | TRBD1 | TGTGCCAGCAGTTTCTGGACAGGGGGTACGAACACTGAAGCTTTCTTT | CASSFWTGGTNTEAFF
- | TRBJ2-3 | TRBV7-7 | TRBD1 | TGTGCTAGCAGCCTGGGGACAGGGGACACAGATACGCAGTATTTT | CASSLGTGDTDTQYF
once | TRBJ2-5 | TRBV28 | TRBD2 | TGTGCCAGCAGTTTATTGGCGGGAGGGGGTGCTGAGACCCAGTACTTC | CASSLLAGGGAETQYF
- | TRBJ1-5 | TRBV4-2 | - | TGTGCCAGCAGCCAAGATGCCGGGAACAATCAGCCCCAGCATTTT | CASSQDAGNNQPQHF
- | TRBJ2-3 | TRBV9 | TRBD1 | TGTGCCAGCAGCGCGACAGGGGGTAGCCCACCAGATACGCAGTATTTT | CASSATGGSPPDTQYF
once | TRBJ2-7 | TRBV18 | - | TGTGCCAGCTCACCAACGAGGAACAAAAACTACGAGCAGTACTTC | CASSPTRNKNYEQYF
- | TRBJ2-1 | TRBV5-1 | TRBD2 | TGCGCCAGCAGCCCAACAATAGCGGGAGACTACAATGAGCAGTTCTTC | CASSPTIAGDYNEQFF
- | TRBJ2-1 | TRBV30 | - | TGTGCCTGGAGTGTACGACAGGCCGGAGAGCAGTTCTTC | CAWSVRQAGEQFF
- | TRBJ2-5 | TRBV27 | TRBD2 | TGTGCCAGCAGCGGACTAGCGGGAGCGGCAGAGACCCAGTACTTC | CASSGLAGAAETQYF
few | TRBJ2-2 | TRBV7-9 | - | TGCGCCAGCAGCCAATATGAGGGAAGCACCGGGGAGCTGTTTTTT | CASSQYEGSTGELFF
- | TRBJ2-2 | TRBV7-3 | - | TGTGCCAGCAGCTCCTTGCGGGGCACCGGGGAGCTGTTTTTT | CASSSLRGTGELFF
- | TRBJ2-2 | TRBV7-2 | TRBD2 | TGTGCCAGCAGCACCAGGACTAGCGGGCGCACCGGGGAGCTGTTTTTT | CASSTRTSGRTGELFF
- | TRBJ2-5 | TRBV4-3 | TRBD2 | TGCGCCAGCAGCCAAGATAGGGGCGGGAGTGAGACCCAGTACTTC | CASSQDRGGSETQYF
- | TRBJ1-1 | TRBV7-8 | TRBD1 | TGTGCCAGCAGCCCTCCCAGGGGGCGCGAAAGGCAAGAAGCTTTCTTT | CASSPPRGRERQEAFF
once | TRBJ1-2 | TRBV7-2 | - | TGTGCCAGCAGCTTAGATCGACAGAGCCACTATGGCTACACCTTC | CASSLDRQSHYGYTF
- | TRBJ1-4 | TRBV19 | TRBD1 | TGTGCCAGTAGTATCGGGACAGCAAATGAAAAACTGTTTTTT | CASSIGTANEKLFF
once | TRBJ2-7 | TRBV18 | TRBD1 | TGTGCCAGCTCAATGGACAGGGGAACCTACGAGCAGTACTTC | CASSMDRGTYEQYF
- | TRBJ1-2 | TRBV7-2 | - | TGTGCCAGCAGCTTCAAATACTATGGCTACACCTTC | CASSFKYYGYTF
- | TRBJ2-2 | TRBV11-3 | - | TGTGCCAGCAGCTTAACGCGGAACACCGGGGAGCTGTTTTTT | CASSLTRNTGELFF
- | TRBJ2-7 | TRBV27 | - | TGTGCCAGCAGTACTGAGGCGGTTCGACGGGGCTCCTACGAGCAGTACTTC | CASSTEAVRRGSYEQYF
- | TRBJ2-1 | TRBV5-4 | TRBD1 | TGTGCCAGCAGTTCCGGGACAGGGATAGTCGGTAATGAGCAGTTCTTC | CASSSGTGIVGNEQFF
- | TRBJ1-1 | TRBV27 | - | TGTGCCAGCAGTTTAAGGAGGGGGAACACTGAAGCTTTCTTT | CASSLRRGNTEAFF
once | TRBJ2-3 | TRBV27 | - | TGTGCCAGCAGTTACGGGGAGACCACAGATACGCAGTATTTT | CASSYGETTDTQYF
- | TRBJ2-7 | TRBV5-1 | TRBD1 | TGCGCCAGCAGCTGGGGGACAGGTTACTCCTACGAGCAGTACTTC | CASSWGTGYSYEQYF
- | TRBJ2-1 | TRBV12-2 | - | TGTGCAAGTCGCTTATGTCTAGCGGGAGTTTACAATGAGCAGTTCTTC | CASRLCLAGVYNEQFF
- | TRBJ1-5 | TRBV4-1 | TRBD1 | TGCGCCAGCAGCCAGGGGACAGGCCGATATAGCAATCAGCCCCAGCATTTT | CASSQGTGRYSNQPQHF
- | TRBJ2-3 | TRBV28 | - | TGTGCCAGCAGTCCGGGCGGGCTCTACACAGATACGCAGTATTTT | CASSPGGLYTDTQYF
- | TRBJ2-1 | TRBV19 | - | TGTGCCAGTAGTATTACGGCGGGGCGATTCTCCTACAATGAGCAGTTCTTC | CASSITAGRFSYNEQFF